This T cell receptor (beta chain) was sequenced for a study of cytomegalovirus exposure and HLA in healthy donors (dated by TCRdb to 2016 to 2017). Background for the entire study: An earlier analysis of approximately 640 of the donors reported 250 to 300 Gb of sequence data and roughly 110 million unique TCR beta sequences from 150 million to 200 million T cells. An early release covering roughly 600 HLA-typed donors comprised approximately 300 gigabases of sequencing data and approximately 85 million unique TCR sequences. The genetic ancestry cluster associated with self-reported Caucasian donors included about 81% of the roughly 380 genotyped donors. The study aimed to test whether cataloging public T cell receptors could reveal signatures of past pathogen exposure. The T cell repertoires of under 750 subjects were profiled by immunosequencing and related to cytomegalovirus serostatus. A separate validation cohort of 100 to 150 different subjects was used in addition to the 666-subject first cohort. To predict cytomegalovirus infection status, the study brought together high-throughput TCR immunosequencing, statistical association of individual TCRs with disease status, and machine learning. A later analysis re-examined previously published TCR beta repertoires from 600 to 700 donors and added high-resolution HLA genotyping to investigate patterns of TCR occurrence. The later analysis used no new phenotypic data to find candidate immune exposures, relying instead on TCR beta sequences and their occurrence across donors. An earlier analysis of more than 450 of the donors used high-throughput TCR beta sequencing to judge whether each TCR beta V gene segment behaved as functional or pseudogenic. Donor age, sex, ethnicity and CMV serostatus were compiled together with the repertoire data. A later genetic analysis took genome-wide SNP genotypes for about 65% of the 666 donors and used that subset as a discovery cohort. Every discovery cohort repertoire had been produced on one sequencing platform. Class I and class II HLA loci were covered by the typing at four-digit resolution. The number of donors typed differed by locus, with about 620-630 for A, B, C, DRB1 and DQB1, roughly 520 for DQA1, 600 to 610 for DPA1, and some 440 for DPB1. Because of strong linkage in the cohort, a few DR-DQ haplotypes were treated as single units for association and clustering. Across about 370 genotyped donors of the cohort, an average of roughly 250,000 unique TCR beta nucleotide sequences per donor were sequenced, and roughly 20% of those sequences were non-productive.

Paper-wide results and their limitations: Because counts were too low, roughly 17 rarely observed V segments, including chromosome 9 orphons, were left out of the earlier analysis of over 550 of the donors. A cluster of highly shared sequence variants was judged likely to represent a technical artifact of the sequencing pipeline. When HLA alleles, especially DR and DQ, strongly co-occurred, attributing TCR associations to individual alleles was difficult. Compared with equally common non-associated chains, HLA-associated TCR beta chains in a later analysis were more clonally expanded and had lower generation probabilities. Only TCR beta chains were sequenced in this cohort, and the absence of alpha or paired-chain data limited detectable features. In a later analysis, TCR association rates were found to vary across HLA loci, with the most associated TCRs seen for DRB1 alleles and the fewest for HLA-C alleles. In a later analysis, most CMV-associated TCR beta chains were found to appear HLA-restricted, with HLA associations seemingly driven largely by CMV exposure. The 87-base-pair reads could not distinguish some IMGT-functional V segments, including TRBV6-2 and TRBV6-3, so those segments were excluded. At a false discovery rate of 0.05, a later analysis linked some 17,000 TCR beta sequences to specific HLA alleles. Because HLA typing was unavailable for some donors at each locus, only the typed subset was used in association tests. In an earlier analysis of approximately 600 of the donors, most TCR beta V segments were observed in productive rearrangements about 87% or about 30% of the time, broadly matching IMGT annotations. The classifier was reported to diagnose cytomegalovirus status with high specificity and sensitivity in both the original and validation cohorts. According to a later analysis, parvovirus B19, influenza, CMV and Epstein-Barr virus appeared linked to several top co-occurrence clusters. A further reported finding was that TCR beta sequences accurately predicted the HLA-A and HLA-B alleles for most subjects in the first cohort. In vitro tests confirmed that a few of the cytomegalovirus-associated TCR beta chains recognize cytomegalovirus antigens. V-gene and J-gene trimming of TCR beta chains was associated with a missense DCLRE1C variant in a later genetic analysis, and the association was replicated in an independent cohort. The study listed 150 to 200 TCR beta chains as associated with cytomegalovirus. Correlated functional status among segregating V segments might be attributable to linkage disequilibrium, but an unknown experimental factor could not be ruled out. Most TCR sequences were seen in very few donors, while some public TCRs were found in many individuals. The only immune exposure information available for the cohort was CMV serostatus. Roughly uniform sequencing depth across donors was assumed in presence/absence analyses, although this assumption may not hold. According to the authors, the approach could potentially be generalized to other disease states and immunological phenotypes. In a later genetic analysis, fewer N-insertions in productive TCRs were reported among donors in an Asian-associated ancestry cluster than the roughly 640-donor mean.

The cohort comprised fewer than 750 healthy bone marrow donors. All cohort members were sampled while nominally healthy, although unrecorded immune exposures were likely present. The donor was CMV seropositive and belonged to the group of 250 to 300 seropositive cohort members. A peripheral blood sample was collected from each donor, and TCR beta sequencing was performed on peripheral blood mononuclear cells. The Qiagen DNeasy Blood Extraction Kit was used to extract genomic DNA from the blood cell samples. Turning to this clone: Its antigen specificity is not known. The sample holds no much larger clone one base away, and base qualities are not on file.

The library was generated by the immunoSEQ multiplex PCR assay. A mixture of 60 forward primers for TCR Vbeta segments and 13 reverse primers for TCR Jbeta segments was used in the multiplex PCR. The CDR3 region of rearranged TCR beta genes was amplified from genomic DNA by a multiplex PCR assay. The Illumina HiSeq System was used to sequence the amplified TCR beta libraries as 87-base-pair reads. Per the original workflow: Across the 600 to 700 repertoires, a later analysis counted around 80 million unique TCR beta chains, approximately 10 million of which were shared by at least two donors. Raw reads were error-corrected and collapsed into unique sequences with a nearest-neighbor algorithm that merged closely related sequences to remove PCR and sequencing errors. CDR3 sequences were aligned to IMGT reference sequences to assign V, D and J gene segments. Each retained sequence needed at least a six-nucleotide match to both a V gene segment and a J gene segment. A rearrangement counted as productive if the CDR3 had no stop codons and remained in frame with V and J, and every other rearrangement counted as non-productive. Following IMGT convention, CDR3 was defined as the stretch from the second conserved V-encoded cysteine to the conserved J-encoded phenylalanine. Sequences without an unambiguous match to a single V gene segment were excluded from the earlier analysis of 450 to 650 of the donors. An earlier analysis of fewer than 650 of the donors classified V segments as functional when productive rearrangements were above 56.7% and as segregating when the standard deviation between donors was above 5%. To diagnose cytomegalovirus status from the catalog of TCR beta chain sequences, a statistical classification framework was built. In a later analysis, TCR nucleotide sequences were compared against IMGT/GENE-DB human TR gene sequences so that V and J genes could be assigned. In a later analysis, CDR3 sequences and most-parsimonious VDJ recombination scenarios were assigned using the TCRdist pipeline. In a later analysis, each TCR beta chain was defined by its CDR3 amino acid sequence together with its V-gene family, and reads lacking a unique V-gene family were excluded. To address suspected cross-contamination and a sequencing artifact, a later analysis removed under 600 highly shared, low-generation-probability nucleotide sequences. A later analysis calculated a clonal expansion index for each public chain from normalized within-repertoire ranks of inferred template counts. Generation probabilities in a later analysis came from a VDJ recombination model fitted to out-of-frame rearrangements, and those results were checked against IGoR. A later analysis scored TCR-TCR, TCR-HLA and TCR-CMV co-occurrence with hypergeometric tests, applying a repertoire-size bias correction to TCR pairs. In a later analysis, false discovery rates were estimated by permuting HLA or CMV assignments 20 times. A later analysis grouped co-occurring TCRs with DBSCAN, adding TCRdist sequence similarity when clustering within HLA-allele-positive subsets. Repertoires with fewer than 30,000 or more than 120,000 public chains, plus five repertoires with anomalous nucleotide sharing, were excluded from co-occurrence clustering. In its TCRdb copy, this immuneACCESS table keeps in-frame sequences only and misses some clones. Where compared with another copy, unresolved V genes explain less than half of these, and the others have no known cause. That table supplies the V and J calls and clone size; D and trimming were determined from the DNA. In this sample the table shows 150,000 to 180,000 clones, 75% to 85% of which occur a single time. The ten largest clones represent less than 10% of the sample.

Trimming takes 2 bases from V and 2 bases from J, and the germline ends sit 11 bases apart. The CDR3 numbers 15 residues from cysteine through phenylalanine. Here the CDR3 DNA is all that survives: 45 bases in frame from base 1. The CDR1 and CDR2 encoded by the germline V gene are MNHEY and SVGAGI. The V and J genes are TRBV6-5 and TRBJ2-3; a confident D gene designation cannot be given. This clonotype originated in a man younger than 45 in good health and CMV-seropositive. Sequences were obtained from PBMCs. CDR3 loop: CASSYGPDNTDTQYF. DNA sequence: TGTGCCAGCAGTTACGGCCCAGATAACACAGATACGCAGTATTTT.